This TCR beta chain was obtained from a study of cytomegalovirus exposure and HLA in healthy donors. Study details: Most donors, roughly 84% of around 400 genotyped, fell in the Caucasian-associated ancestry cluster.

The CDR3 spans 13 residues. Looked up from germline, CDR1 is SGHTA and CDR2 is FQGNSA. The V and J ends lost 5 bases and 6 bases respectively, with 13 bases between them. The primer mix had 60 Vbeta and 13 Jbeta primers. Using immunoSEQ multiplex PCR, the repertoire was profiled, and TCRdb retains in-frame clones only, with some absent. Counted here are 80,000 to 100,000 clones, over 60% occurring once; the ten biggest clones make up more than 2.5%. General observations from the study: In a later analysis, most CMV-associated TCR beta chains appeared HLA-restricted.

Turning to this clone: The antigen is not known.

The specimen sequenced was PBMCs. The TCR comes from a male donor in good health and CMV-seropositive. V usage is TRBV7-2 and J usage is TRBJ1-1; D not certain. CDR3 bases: TGTGCCAGCAGCGATGACAAACAGCCTGAAGCTTTCTTT. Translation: CASSDDKQPEAFF.